Below are 23 T cell receptor beta chains sequenced from a single sample in a study of cytomegalovirus exposure and HLA in healthy donors. Clones were sequenced by immunoSEQ multiplex PCR, and TCRdb holds only the in-frame ones, with some missing. Among under 250,000 clones, around 78% were seen once, and the ten largest hold 4.5% to 7%. The sequencing input was PBMCs. The receptors here all came from a woman under 30 in good health and CMV-seronegative.

In its sample, this clone was seen a few times. The chain is built from TRBV5-1 and TRBJ2-2; no reliable D call. This CDR3 contains 16 residues. The germline V and J ends were trimmed by 0 bases and 2 bases, with 11 bases remaining between them. Germline V lookup: CDR1 SGHRS, CDR2 YFSETQ. CDR3 nucleotides: TGCGCCAGCAGCTTGGCGGTACAGCAAAACACCGGGGAGCTGTTTTTT. Protein: CASSLAVQQNTGELFF.

This clone was seen a handful of times. The V and J genes are TRBV7-9 and TRBJ1-2; the match to TRBD1 covers 8 bases. CDR3 size: 16 residues. V was clipped by 3 bases and J by 0 bases; unmatched bases: 6. Germline V lookup: CDR1 SEHNR, CDR2 FQNEAQ (reference sequence). The CDR3, as DNA: TGTGCCAGCAGCTTCACAGGGGGGTTGGCTAACTATGGCTACACCTTC. Protein: CASSFTGGLANYGYTF.

This clone was detected a few times. This chain links TRBV5-1 with TRBJ2-1; 10 bases align to TRBD1. Germline trimming cut 4 bases from V and 4 bases from J; bases unmatched to any gene: 2. CDR3 size: 14 residues. Germline CDR1 is SGHRS and CDR2 is YFSETQ. The CDR3 coding sequence is TGCGCCAGCAGCGCGGGACAGGGGTACAATGAGCAGTTCTTC. Protein product: CASSAGQGYNEQFF.

This clone has ten or more counts. The chain carries TRBV18 and TRBJ2-1; 8 nucleotides agree with TRBD2. The CDR3 consists of 14 residues. The V gene end was trimmed by 2 bases and the J gene end by 9 bases; junction bases not matched to a gene: 6. Germline loops: CDR1 KGHSH, CDR2 LQKENI. The CDR3 sequence: CASSPEGLVGEQFF. The CDR3 DNA reads as TGTGCCAGCTCACCAGAGGGACTAGTAGGTGAGCAGTTCTTC.

The chain has TRBV7-2 and TRBJ2-1; 9 bases are shared with TRBD2. Germline CDR1 reads SGHTA; CDR2 reads FQGNSA. The CDR3 has 17 residues. Trimming removed 5 bases from V and 3 bases from J; junction bases left unmatched: 11. DNA for the CDR3: TGTGCCAGCAGCCTAACCGGGACTAGCAGATACTACAATGAGCAGTTCTTC. Translating it yields CASSLTGTSRYYNEQFF.

The V call is TRBV28, the J call TRBJ1-1; no reliable D call. The CDR3 runs 11 residues. Germline values: CDR1 MDHEN, CDR2 SYDVKM. Trimming left V 6 bases short and J 11 bases short, with 13 bases between. The chain's CDR3 is CASRLRVDAFF. DNA for the CDR3: TGTGCCAGCAGGTTGAGGGTTGACGCTTTCTTT.

This clone appeared a single time. V gene TRBV27 combines with J gene TRBJ2-1, with 13 bases fitting TRBD2. Germline V lookup: CDR1 MNHEY, CDR2 SMNVEV (reference sequence). After removal of 4 bases from V and 3 bases from J, the junction contained 3 bases not matched to a gene. CDR3 size: 16 residues. The CDR3 loop reads CASSSGLAGNYNEQFF. CDR3 DNA sequence: TGTGCCAGCAGTTCGGGACTAGCGGGGAACTACAATGAGCAGTTCTTC.

This clone turned up a few times. The rearrangement links TRBV4-1 to TRBJ1-1, with no clear D. The CDR3 is 13 residues long. Germline V gene data show CDR1 as MGHRA and CDR2 as YSYEKL. Trimming removed 3 bases from V and 1 base from J, with 6 bases in between. CDR3 region: CASSQQPNTEAFF. DNA for the CDR3: TGCGCCAGCAGCCAGCAACCGAACACTGAAGCTTTCTTT.

The chain recombines TRBV6-1 with TRBJ1-2; D gene ambiguous. Germline loops: CDR1 MNHNS, CDR2 SASEGT. V dropped 7 bases and J dropped 8 bases, with 11 bases sitting between them. The CDR3 runs to 11 residues. CDR3 nucleotide sequence: TGTGCCAGCATTGACCCTATAGGCTACACCTTC. Translated: CASIDPIGYTF.

The chain recombines TRBV6-1 with TRBJ2-6; D is undetermined. The germline V and J ends were trimmed by 5 bases and 1 base, with 3 bases remaining between them. The CDR3 runs to 13 residues. Germline V gives CDR1 MNHNS, CDR2 SASEGT. CDR3 sequence reads: CASSKSGANVLTF. The DNA of the CDR3 is TGTGCCAGCAGTAAATCTGGGGCCAACGTCCTGACTTTC.

The V and J genes are TRBV6-1 and TRBJ1-3; D not certain. CDR1 MNHNS and CDR2 SASEGT come from the germline V gene. The CDR3 consists of 14 residues. With 7 bases removed from V and 0 bases from J, the gap between germline ends came to 10 bases. CDR3 loop: CASIQAHSGNTIYF. In DNA, the CDR3 is TGTGCCAGCATTCAGGCCCACTCTGGAAACACCATATATTTT.

The J gene is TRBJ2-7, the V gene TRBV6-5, with D perhaps TRBD1 (5 bases). There are 14 residues in the CDR3. In germline, CDR1 is MNHEY, CDR2 SVGAGI. Trimming cost V 0 bases and J 6 bases, with 12 bases left between them. This CDR3 reads CASSYSRALGEQYF. CDR3 coding DNA: TGTGCCAGCAGTTACTCCAGGGCCCTTGGCGAGCAGTACTTC.

J is TRBJ2-1 and V is TRBV6-5; D unresolved. Trimming shortened V by 0 bases and J by 4 bases, and 7 bases separated the two germline ends. Germline V lookup: CDR1 MNHEY, CDR2 SVGAGI. This CDR3 contains 14 residues. CDR3 sequence: CASSYSAPYNEQFF. As DNA, the CDR3 is TGTGCCAGCAGTTACTCGGCCCCGTACAATGAGCAGTTCTTC.

V and J are TRBV30 and TRBJ2-5, with D perhaps TRBD1 (5 bases). This CDR3 is 14 amino acids long. Trimming pared 0 bases from V and 1 base from J, leaving 9 bases between. CDR1 and CDR2 (germline): GTSNPN, SVGIG (reference sequence). The CDR3 loop reads CAWSVLGVQETQYF. The CDR3 nucleotides are TGTGCCTGGAGTGTTTTAGGGGTCCAAGAGACCCAGTACTTC.

The V gene is TRBV27, the J gene TRBJ2-7; 13 positions match TRBD2. Germline assignment: CDR1 MNHEY and CDR2 SMNVEV (reference sequence). The CDR3 has 17 amino acids. V shed 4 bases and J 6 bases; nucleotides not matched to a gene: 12. In DNA, the CDR3 is TGTGCCAGCAGTTCTCCCCCGCGGACTAGCGGGAGTAGCGAGCAGTACTTC. Translation: CASSSPPRTSGSSEQYF.

This sequence joins TRBV27 and TRBJ2-2; D is undetermined. Trimming pared 6 bases from V and 7 bases from J, leaving 12 bases between. Germline loops: CDR1 MNHEY, CDR2 SMNVEV (reference sequence). The CDR3 loop spans 13 amino acids. The CDR3 here is CASRIQSLGELFF. As DNA, the CDR3 is TGTGCCAGCAGAATACAGAGTCTCGGGGAGCTGTTTTTT.

The CDR3, as DNA: TGTGCCAGCAGCCACCCTAACCCGCGACTAGCGGGCAATGAGCAGTTCTTC. This sequence encodes CASSHPNPRLAGNEQFF. This chain connects TRBV4-2 to TRBJ2-1, with TRBD2 matching 10 bases. V was pared by 3 bases and J by 6 bases, with 11 bases of the junction left unmatched. Germline V gives CDR1 LGHNA, CDR2 YNFKEQ. The length of the CDR3 is 17 residues.

The CDR3 DNA follows: TGTGCCAGCAGCTCGAGGGTGGTGTCTACCGTTCGATCCTACGAGCAGTACTTC. As protein: CASSSRVVSTVRSYEQYF. The chain uses TRBV7-8 and TRBJ2-7; D is perhaps TRBD2 (5 bases). The CDR3 extends over 18 amino acids. V was shortened by 4 bases and J by 1 base, with 23 bases between the two germline ends. Germline V CDR1 and CDR2: SGHVS, FQNEAQ.

The chain recombines TRBV30 with TRBJ2-7; a weak D match, TRBD2 (6 bases). Germline V gene sequence: CDR1 GTSNPN, CDR2 SVGIG (reference sequence). V lost 1 base, J lost 3 bases, and 13 bases lay in between. This CDR3 is built from 14 residues. The CDR3 is CAWSDGREGYEQYF. The CDR3 nucleotides are TGTGCCTGGAGTGATGGGCGGGAAGGCTACGAGCAGTACTTC. Based on the CDR3 plus reference TRBV30 and TRBJ2-7, the full variable domain is SQTIHQWPATLVQPVGSPLSLECTVEGTSNPNLYWYRQAAGRGLQLLFYSVGIGQISSEVPQNLSASRPQDRQFILSSKKLLLSDSGFYLCAWSDGREGYEQYFGPGTRLTVT.

The rearrangement links TRBV9 to TRBJ1-1; 9 nucleotides match TRBD1. Looked up from germline, CDR1 is SGDLS and CDR2 is YYNGEE. J gave up 2 bases and V 6 bases, and 8 bases lay outside the gene matches. The CDR3 runs 15 residues. CDR3 amino acids: CASTSGTGSNTEAFF. The CDR3 DNA sequence: TGTGCCAGCACGTCCGGGACAGGGTCAAACACTGAAGCTTTCTTT. The variable domain in full, with the rest retrieved from reference TRBV9 and TRBJ1-1, is DSGVTQTPKHLITATGQRVTLRCSPRSGDLSVYWYQQSLDQGLQFLIQYYNGEERAKGNILERFSAQQFPDLHSELNLSSLELGDSALYFCASTSGTGSNTEAFFGQGTRLTVV.

This chain joins TRBV9 and TRBJ2-3; the D is unclear. V lost 0 bases, J lost 5 bases, and 4 bases lay in between. CDR1 is SGDLS and CDR2 is YYNGEE in the germline V gene. This CDR3 has 12 amino acids. The CDR3 DNA follows: TGTGCCAGCAGCGTAGAAGGAGATACGCAGTATTTT. This encodes CASSVEGDTQYF.

This clone was observed a few times. This chain joins TRBV29-1 and TRBJ2-1, with 7 bases lining up with TRBD2. V was pared by 0 bases and J by 0 bases, with 5 bases of the junction left unmatched. Germline CDR1 reads SQVTM; CDR2 reads ANQGSEA. This CDR3 contains 16 residues. DNA of the CDR3: TGCAGCGTTGAAGAGTGGGCTAGCGGCTCCTACAATGAGCAGTTCTTC. The encoded protein is CSVEEWASGSYNEQFF.

This clone was detected a few times. The DNA for the CDR3 is TGTGCCAGCAGCTCAGGGAAACAGCCCCAGCATTTT. Its protein product is CASSSGKQPQHF. The V call is TRBV13, the J call TRBJ1-5; tentatively, D is TRBD1 (5 bases). Germline loops: CDR1 PRHDT, CDR2 FYEKMQ (reference sequence). The CDR3 sequence is 12 residues long. The ends were cut back, 4 bases at V and 7 bases at J, with 8 bases in the middle.